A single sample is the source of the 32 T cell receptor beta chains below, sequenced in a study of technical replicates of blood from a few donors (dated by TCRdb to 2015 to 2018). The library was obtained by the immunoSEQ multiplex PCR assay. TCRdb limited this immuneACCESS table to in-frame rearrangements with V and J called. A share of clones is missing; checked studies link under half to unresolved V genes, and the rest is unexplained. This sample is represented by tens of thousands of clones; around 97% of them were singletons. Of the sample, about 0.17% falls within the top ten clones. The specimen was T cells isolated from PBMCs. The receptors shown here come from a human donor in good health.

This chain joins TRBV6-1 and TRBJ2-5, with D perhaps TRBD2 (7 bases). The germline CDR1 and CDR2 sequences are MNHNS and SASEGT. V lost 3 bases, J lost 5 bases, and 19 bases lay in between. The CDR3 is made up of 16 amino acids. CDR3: CASSERGGRAAETQYF. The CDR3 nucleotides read TGTGCCAGCAGTGAGAGGGGGGGGAGGGCCGCGGAGACCCAGTACTTC.

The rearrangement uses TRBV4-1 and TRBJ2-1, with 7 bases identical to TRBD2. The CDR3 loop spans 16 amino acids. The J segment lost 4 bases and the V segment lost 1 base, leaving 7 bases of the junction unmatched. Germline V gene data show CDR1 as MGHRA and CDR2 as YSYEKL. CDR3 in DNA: TGCGCCAGCAGCCAAGGATTGCGGGAGTTATACAATGAGCAGTTCTTC. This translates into CASSQGLRELYNEQFF.

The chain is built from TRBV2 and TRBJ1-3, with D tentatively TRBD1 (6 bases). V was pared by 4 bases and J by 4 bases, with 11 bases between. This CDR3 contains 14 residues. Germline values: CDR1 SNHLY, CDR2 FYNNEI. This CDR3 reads CASSVRGQGNTIYF. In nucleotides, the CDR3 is TGTGCCAGCAGTGTCCGTGGACAGGGAAACACCATATATTTT.

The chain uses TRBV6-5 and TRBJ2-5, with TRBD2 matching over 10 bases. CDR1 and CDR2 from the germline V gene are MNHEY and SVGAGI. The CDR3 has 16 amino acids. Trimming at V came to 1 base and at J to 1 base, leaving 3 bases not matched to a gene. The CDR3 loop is CASSYWASGGQETQYF. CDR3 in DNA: TGTGCCAGCAGTTACTGGGCTAGCGGGGGCCAAGAGACCCAGTACTTC.

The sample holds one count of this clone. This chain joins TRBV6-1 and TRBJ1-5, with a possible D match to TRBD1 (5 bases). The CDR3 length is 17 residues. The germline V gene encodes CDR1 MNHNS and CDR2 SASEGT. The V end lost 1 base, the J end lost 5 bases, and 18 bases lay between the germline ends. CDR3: CASSEGPWRGSDQPQHF. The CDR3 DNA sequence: TGTGCCAGCAGTGAAGGCCCCTGGAGGGGCAGTGATCAGCCCCAGCATTTT.

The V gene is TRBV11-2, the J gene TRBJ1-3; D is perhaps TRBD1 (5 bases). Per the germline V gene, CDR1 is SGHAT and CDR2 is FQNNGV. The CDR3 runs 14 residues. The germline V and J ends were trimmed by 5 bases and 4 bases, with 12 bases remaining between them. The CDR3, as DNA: TGTGCCAGCAGCCTTAGACAGTGGGGAAACACCATATATTTT. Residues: CASSLRQWGNTIYF.

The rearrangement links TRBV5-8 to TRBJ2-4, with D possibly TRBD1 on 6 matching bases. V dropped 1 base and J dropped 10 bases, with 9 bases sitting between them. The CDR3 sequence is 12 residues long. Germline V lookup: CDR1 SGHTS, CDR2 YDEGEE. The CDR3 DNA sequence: TGTGCCAGCAGCTTGCTAGACAGGATTCAGTACTTC. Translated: CASSLLDRIQYF.

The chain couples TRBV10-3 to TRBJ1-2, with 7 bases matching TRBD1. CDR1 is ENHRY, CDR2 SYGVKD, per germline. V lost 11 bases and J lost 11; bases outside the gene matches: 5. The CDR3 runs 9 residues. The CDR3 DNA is TGTGCCGTGGGACAGCAATACACCTTC. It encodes CAVGQQYTF.

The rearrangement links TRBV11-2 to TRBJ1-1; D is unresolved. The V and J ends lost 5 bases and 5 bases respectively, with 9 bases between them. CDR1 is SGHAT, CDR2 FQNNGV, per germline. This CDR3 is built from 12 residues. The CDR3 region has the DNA TGTGCCAGCAGCCAACGGGTGACTGAAGCTTTCTTT. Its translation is CASSQRVTEAFF.

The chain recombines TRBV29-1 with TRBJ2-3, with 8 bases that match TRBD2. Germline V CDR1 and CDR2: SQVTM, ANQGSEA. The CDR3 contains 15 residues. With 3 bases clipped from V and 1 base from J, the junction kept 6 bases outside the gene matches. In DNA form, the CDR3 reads TGCAGCGTTGAGACTAGCGAGACGCGCACAGATACGCAGTATTTT. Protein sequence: CSVETSETRTDTQYF.

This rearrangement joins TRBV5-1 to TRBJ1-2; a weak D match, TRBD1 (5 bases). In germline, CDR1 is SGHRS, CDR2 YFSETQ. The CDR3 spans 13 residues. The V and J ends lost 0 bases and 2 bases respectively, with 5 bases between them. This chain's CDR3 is CASSLGQNYGYTF. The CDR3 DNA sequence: TGCGCCAGCAGCTTGGGACAGAACTATGGCTACACCTTC.

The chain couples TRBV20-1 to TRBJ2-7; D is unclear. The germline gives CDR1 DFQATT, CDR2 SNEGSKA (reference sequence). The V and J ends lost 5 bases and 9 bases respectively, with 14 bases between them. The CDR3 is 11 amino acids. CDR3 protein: CSAWASQAQYF. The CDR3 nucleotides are TGCAGTGCTTGGGCCTCTCAGGCGCAGTACTTC.

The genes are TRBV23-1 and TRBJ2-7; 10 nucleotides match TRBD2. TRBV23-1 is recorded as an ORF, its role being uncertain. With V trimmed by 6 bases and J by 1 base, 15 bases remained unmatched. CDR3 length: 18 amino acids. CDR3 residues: CASRQDTSGTSCSYEQYF. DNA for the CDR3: TGCGCCAGCAGACAAGATACTAGCGGGACCAGTTGTTCCTACGAGCAGTACTTC.

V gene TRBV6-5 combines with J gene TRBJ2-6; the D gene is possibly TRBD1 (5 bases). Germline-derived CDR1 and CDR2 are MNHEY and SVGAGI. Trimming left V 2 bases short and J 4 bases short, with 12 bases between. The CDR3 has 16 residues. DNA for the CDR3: TGTGCCAGCAGTTACACCCAGGGTTCGGGGGCCAACGTCCTGACTTTC. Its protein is CASSYTQGSGANVLTF.

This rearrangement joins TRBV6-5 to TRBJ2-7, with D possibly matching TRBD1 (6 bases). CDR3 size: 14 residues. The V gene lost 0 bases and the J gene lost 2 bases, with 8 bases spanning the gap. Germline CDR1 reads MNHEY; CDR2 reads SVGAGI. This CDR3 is CASSYSAGAYEQYF. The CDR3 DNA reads TGTGCCAGCAGTTACTCCGCAGGGGCCTACGAGCAGTACTTC.

The DNA for the CDR3 is TGTGCCAGCAGCTTCGGGGGGGCTAACACAGATACGCAGTATTTT. This sequence encodes CASSFGGANTDTQYF. The chain carries TRBV9 and TRBJ2-3, with 8 bases lining up with TRBD2. CDR1 SGDLS and CDR2 YYNGEE come from the germline V gene. V was pared by 4 bases and J by 2 bases, with 6 bases of the junction left unmatched. CDR3 length: 15 residues.

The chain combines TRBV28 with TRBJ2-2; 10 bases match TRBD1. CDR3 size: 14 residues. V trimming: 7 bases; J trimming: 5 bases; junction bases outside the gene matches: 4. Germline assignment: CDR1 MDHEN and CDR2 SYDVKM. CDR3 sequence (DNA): TGTGCCAGCACTGACAGGGGGCAGACCGGGGAGCTGTTTTTT. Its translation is CASTDRGQTGELFF.

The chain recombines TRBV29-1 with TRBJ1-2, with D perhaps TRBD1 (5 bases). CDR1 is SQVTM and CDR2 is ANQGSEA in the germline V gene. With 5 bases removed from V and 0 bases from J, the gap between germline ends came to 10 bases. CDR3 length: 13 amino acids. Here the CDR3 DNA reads TGCAGCGTTAACCTAGGGGCTAACTATGGCTACACCTTC. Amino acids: CSVNLGANYGYTF.

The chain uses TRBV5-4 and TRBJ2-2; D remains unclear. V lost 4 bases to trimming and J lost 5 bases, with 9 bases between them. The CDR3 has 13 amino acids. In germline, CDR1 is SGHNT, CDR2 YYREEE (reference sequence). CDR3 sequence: CASSPGLTGELFF. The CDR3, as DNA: TGTGCCAGCAGCCCAGGATTAACCGGGGAGCTGTTTTTT.

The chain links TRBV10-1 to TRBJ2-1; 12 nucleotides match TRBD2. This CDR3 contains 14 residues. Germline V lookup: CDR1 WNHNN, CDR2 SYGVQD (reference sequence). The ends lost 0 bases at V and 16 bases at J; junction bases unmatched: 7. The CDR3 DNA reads TGCGCCAGCAGTGAGTCGGCTAGCGGGGGGGATCACTTCTTC. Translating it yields CASSESASGGDHFF.

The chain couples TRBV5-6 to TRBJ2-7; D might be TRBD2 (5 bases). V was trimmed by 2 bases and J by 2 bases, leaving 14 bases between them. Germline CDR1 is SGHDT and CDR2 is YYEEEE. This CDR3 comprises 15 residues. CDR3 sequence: CASSFPSGDPYEQYF. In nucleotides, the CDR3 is TGTGCCAGCAGCTTCCCCTCCGGGGATCCCTACGAGCAGTACTTC.

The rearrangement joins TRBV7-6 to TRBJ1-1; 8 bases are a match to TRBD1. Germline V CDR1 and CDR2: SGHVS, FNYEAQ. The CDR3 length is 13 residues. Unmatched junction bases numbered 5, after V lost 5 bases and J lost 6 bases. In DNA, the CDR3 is TGTGCCAGCAGCGGCAGGGGACAGGCTGAAGCTTTCTTT. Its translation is CASSGRGQAEAFF.

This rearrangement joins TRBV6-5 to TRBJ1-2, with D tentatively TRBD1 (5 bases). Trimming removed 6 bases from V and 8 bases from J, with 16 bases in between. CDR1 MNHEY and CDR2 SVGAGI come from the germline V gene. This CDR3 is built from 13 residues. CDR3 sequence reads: CASRDQGPGGYTF. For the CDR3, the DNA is TGTGCCAGCAGGGATCAGGGCCCAGGGGGCTACACCTTC.

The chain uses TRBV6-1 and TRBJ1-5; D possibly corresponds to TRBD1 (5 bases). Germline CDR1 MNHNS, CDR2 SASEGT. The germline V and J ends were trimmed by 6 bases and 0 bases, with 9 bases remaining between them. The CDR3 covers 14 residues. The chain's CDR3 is CASSLGGSNQPQHF. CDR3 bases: TGTGCCAGCAGCTTGGGGGGTAGCAATCAGCCCCAGCATTTT.

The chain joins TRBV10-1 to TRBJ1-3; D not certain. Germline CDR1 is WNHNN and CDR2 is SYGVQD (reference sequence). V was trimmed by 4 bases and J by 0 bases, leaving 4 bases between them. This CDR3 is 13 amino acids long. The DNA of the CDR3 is TGCGCCAGCAGTGGAGGCTCTGGAAACACCATATATTTT. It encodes CASSGGSGNTIYF.

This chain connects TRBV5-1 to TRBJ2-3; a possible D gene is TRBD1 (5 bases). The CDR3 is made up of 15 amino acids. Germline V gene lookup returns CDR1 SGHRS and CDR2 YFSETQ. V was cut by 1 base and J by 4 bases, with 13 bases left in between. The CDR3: CASSLNRGGADTQYF. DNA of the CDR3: TGCGCCAGCAGCTTGAATAGGGGTGGGGCAGATACGCAGTATTTT.

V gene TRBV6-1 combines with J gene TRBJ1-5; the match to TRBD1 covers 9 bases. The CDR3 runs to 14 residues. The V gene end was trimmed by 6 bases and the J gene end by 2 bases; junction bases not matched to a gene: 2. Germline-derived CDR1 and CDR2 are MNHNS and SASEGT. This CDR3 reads CASRGQGGNQPQHF. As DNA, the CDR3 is TGTGCCAGCAGGGGACAGGGCGGCAATCAGCCCCAGCATTTT.

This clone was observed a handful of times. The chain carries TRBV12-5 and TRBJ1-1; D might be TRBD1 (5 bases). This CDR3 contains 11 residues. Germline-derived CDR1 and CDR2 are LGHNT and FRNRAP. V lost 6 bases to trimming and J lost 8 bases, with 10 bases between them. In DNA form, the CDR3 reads TGTGCTAGTGGCATTGGGGGGGAAGCTTTCTTT. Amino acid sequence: CASGIGGEAFF.

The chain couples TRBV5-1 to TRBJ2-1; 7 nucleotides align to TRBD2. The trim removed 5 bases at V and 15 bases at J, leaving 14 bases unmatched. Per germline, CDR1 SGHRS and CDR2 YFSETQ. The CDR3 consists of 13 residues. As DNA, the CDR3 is TGCGCCAGCAGTCGACCAGCGGGGAAGGAAGCGTTCTTC. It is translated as CASSRPAGKEAFF. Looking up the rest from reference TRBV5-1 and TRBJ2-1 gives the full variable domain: KAGVTQTPRYLIKTRGQQVTLSCSPISGHRSVSWYQQTPGQGLQFLFEYFSETQRNKGNFPGRFSGRQFSNSRSEMNVSTLELGDSALYLCASSRPAGKEAFFGPGTRLTVL.

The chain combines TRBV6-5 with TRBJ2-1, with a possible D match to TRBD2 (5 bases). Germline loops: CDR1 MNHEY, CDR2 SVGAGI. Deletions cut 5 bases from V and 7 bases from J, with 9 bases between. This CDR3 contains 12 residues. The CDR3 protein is CASSPRENEQFF. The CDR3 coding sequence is TGTGCCAGCAGTCCCCGGGAAAATGAGCAGTTCTTC.

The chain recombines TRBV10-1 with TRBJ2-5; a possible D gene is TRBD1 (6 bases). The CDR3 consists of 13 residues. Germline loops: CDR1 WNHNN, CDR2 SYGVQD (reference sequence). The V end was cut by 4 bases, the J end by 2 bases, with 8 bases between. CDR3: CASSGTVQETQYF. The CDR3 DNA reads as TGCGCCAGCAGTGGGACAGTACAAGAGACCCAGTACTTC.

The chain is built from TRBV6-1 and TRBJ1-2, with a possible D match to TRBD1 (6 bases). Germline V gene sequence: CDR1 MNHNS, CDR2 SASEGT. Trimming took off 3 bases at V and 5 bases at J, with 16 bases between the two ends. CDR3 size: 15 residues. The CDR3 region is CASSEGLSTGYGYTF. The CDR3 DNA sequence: TGTGCCAGCAGTGAGGGGCTATCGACAGGATATGGCTACACCTTC.